Listed here are 28 T cell receptor beta chains from one sample, sequenced in a study of cytomegalovirus exposure and HLA in healthy donors. PCR was performed using 60 Vbeta and 13 Jbeta primers. The table came from immunoSEQ multiplex PCR; TCRdb's copy has only in-frame clones and leaves some out. Of around 50,000 clones listed, about four fifths are singletons. The source material was PBMCs. These receptors came from a man between 40 and 49 years old in good health and CMV-seronegative.

The chain employs TRBV27 and TRBJ2-1; no clear D. Trimming took 2 bases from V and 3 from J, leaving 14 bases between them. The CDR3 is 16 residues long. Germline V gene lookup returns CDR1 MNHEY and CDR2 SMNVEV (reference sequence). CDR3 sequence: CASSLILSNSYNEQFF. The DNA for the CDR3 is TGTGCCAGCAGTTTAATTCTCTCGAATAGCTACAATGAGCAGTTCTTC.

The V call is TRBV7-9, the J call TRBJ1-2; D gene unclear. CDR3 length: 15 amino acids. From germline, CDR1 is SEHNR and CDR2 FQNEAQ (reference sequence). Trimming took off 5 bases at V and 5 bases at J, with 18 bases between the two ends. This CDR3 reads CASSPPATSIYGYTF. The CDR3 DNA follows: TGTGCCAGCAGCCCGCCGGCGACATCTATATATGGCTACACCTTC.

The chain recombines TRBV28 with TRBJ2-5, with 7 bases matching TRBD1. The CDR3 totals 13 residues. J gave up 3 bases and V 9 bases, and 7 bases lay outside the gene matches. Germline CDR1 is MDHEN and CDR2 is SYDVKM. This CDR3 reads CASIRGREETQYF. Written as DNA, the CDR3 is TGTGCCAGTATAAGGGGGCGCGAAGAGACCCAGTACTTC. The variable domain in full, completed from reference TRBV28 and TRBJ2-5, reads DVKVTQSSRYLVKRTGEKVFLECVQDMDHENMFWYRQDPGLGLRLIYFSYDVKMKEKGDIPEGYSVSREKKERFSLILESASTNQTSMYLCASIRGREETQYFGPGTRLLVL.

The chain joins TRBV4-1 to TRBJ2-1; 9 bases align to TRBD2. Germline assignment: CDR1 MGHRA and CDR2 YSYEKL. The CDR3 is made up of 19 amino acids. V lost 0 bases, J lost 0 bases, and 9 bases stayed unmatched. CDR3 sequence reads: CASSQDRAGGLSSYNEQFF. CDR3 bases: TGCGCCAGCAGCCAAGATAGGGCGGGGGGGTTAAGCTCCTACAATGAGCAGTTCTTC.

This clone has more than one count but fewer than ten. The chain has TRBV6-5 and TRBJ2-1, with TRBD1 matching 7 bases. CDR3 size: 14 residues. V trimming: 0 bases; J trimming: 13 bases; junction bases outside the gene matches: 9. Per the germline V gene, CDR1 is MNHEY and CDR2 is SVGAGI. CDR3 amino acids: CASSYSSYGTVQFF. The CDR3 coding sequence is TGTGCCAGCAGTTACTCGAGTTACGGGACAGTCCAGTTCTTC.

V and J are TRBV2 and TRBJ1-1, with TRBD1 matching 8 bases. CDR3 length: 13 residues. Germline V gene lookup returns CDR1 SNHLY and CDR2 FYNNEI. The V segment lost 6 bases and the J segment 5 bases; nucleotides outside the gene matches: 5. The CDR3, as DNA: TGTGCCAGCAGCAGGGGGCTTGGGACTGAAGCTTTCTTT. As protein: CASSRGLGTEAFF.

This rearrangement joins TRBV6-5 to TRBJ1-5; D remains ambiguous. The CDR3 contains 13 residues. V was trimmed by 2 bases and J by 9 bases, leaving 11 bases between them. CDR1 MNHEY and CDR2 SVGAGI come from the germline V gene. The CDR3 DNA follows: TGTGCCAGCAGTTACCAGGCGCTTGGGCCCCAGCATTTT. Residues: CASSYQALGPQHF.

Written as DNA, the CDR3 is TGTGCCAGCAATCAGGGGGACCAAGGCACAGATACGCAGTATTTT. It codes for CASNQGDQGTDTQYF. The chain joins TRBV6-4 to TRBJ2-3, with 7 bases that match TRBD1. The length of the CDR3 is 15 residues. Per germline, CDR1 MRHNA and CDR2 SNTAGT. Losses at the gene ends were 7 bases for V and 1 base for J; bases not matched to a gene: 8.

V usage is TRBV18 and J usage is TRBJ1-3; 8 positions match TRBD1. This CDR3 has 17 amino acids. Germline V gives CDR1 KGHSH, CDR2 LQKENI. The ends lost 5 bases at V and 2 bases at J; junction bases unmatched: 11. CDR3 amino acids: CASSSLSSGGPGNTIYF. Written as DNA, the CDR3 is TGTGCCAGCTCAAGCCTCTCCTCAGGGGGCCCTGGAAACACCATATATTTT.

The chain recombines TRBV10-3 with TRBJ2-1, with 9 bases that match TRBD1. After removal of 6 bases from V and 4 bases from J, the junction contained 7 bases not matched to a gene. The germline V gene has CDR1 ENHRY and CDR2 SYGVKD. The CDR3 sequence is 15 residues long. The CDR3 DNA reads TGTGCCATCAGGTGGGGACAGGGCTTATACAATGAGCAGTTCTTC. Translated, it gives CAIRWGQGLYNEQFF.

This clone has a single count. The rearrangement links TRBV19 to TRBJ1-1; TRBD1 might be the D (5 bases). CDR3 size: 15 residues. Between the trimmed V and J ends, which lost 7 bases and 1 base, there was a span of 16 bases. In germline, CDR1 is LNHDA, CDR2 SQIVND (reference sequence). For the CDR3, the DNA is TGTGCCAGTAAATCCAAAGGGGCAGGGAACACTGAAGCTTTCTTT. This encodes CASKSKGAGNTEAFF.

This chain joins TRBV5-4 and TRBJ1-1, with no clear D. The ends were cut back, 0 bases at V and 3 bases at J, with 15 bases in the middle. The CDR3 is 16 residues long. From germline, CDR1 is SGHNT and CDR2 YYREEE (reference sequence). CDR3 in DNA: TGTGCCAGCAGCTTGGAACCAGGAAGAACAGACACTGAAGCTTTCTTT. This encodes CASSLEPGRTDTEAFF.

By share, this clone ranks as medium-sized. CDR3: CASSEVGEAGNTIYF. The CDR3 DNA follows: TGTGCCAGCAGTGAAGTGGGGGAGGCCGGAAACACCATATATTTT. The V gene is TRBV6-1, the J gene TRBJ1-3, with D maybe TRBD1 (5 bases). The CDR3 has 15 amino acids. In germline, CDR1 is MNHNS, CDR2 SASEGT. V was trimmed by 1 base and J by 4 bases, leaving 11 bases between them.

The chain joins TRBV7-2 to TRBJ1-5, with 10 bases fitting TRBD1. Looked up from germline, CDR1 is SGHTA and CDR2 is FQGNSA. V lost 4 bases to trimming and J lost 7 bases; unmatched junction nucleotides: 7. The CDR3 length is 15 residues. The CDR3 region has the DNA TGTGCCAGCAGCTGGGGGACAGGGGCGGGCCAGCCCCAGCATTTT. This encodes CASSWGTGAGQPQHF.

The gene calls are TRBV28 and TRBJ1-2; tentative D call: TRBD1 (5 bases). The ends were cut back, 3 bases at V and 6 bases at J, with 11 bases in the middle. The CDR3 extends over 13 amino acids. Germline loops: CDR1 MDHEN, CDR2 SYDVKM. CDR3 sequence: CASSLAGVDGYTF. CDR3 nucleotides: TGTGCCAGCAGTTTGGCGGGGGTAGATGGCTACACCTTC.

The rearrangement joins TRBV27 to TRBJ1-6; D unresolved. This CDR3 is 16 amino acids long. Germline V gives CDR1 MNHEY, CDR2 SMNVEV (reference sequence). Trimming took 0 bases from V and 6 from J, leaving 12 bases between them. CDR3 region: CASSLSRSHPNSPLHF. CDR3 in DNA: TGTGCCAGCAGTTTATCAAGGAGCCACCCTAATTCACCCCTCCACTTT.

V gene TRBV2 combines with J gene TRBJ1-1, with D possibly matching TRBD1 (6 bases). Germline V CDR1 and CDR2: SNHLY, FYNNEI. This CDR3 is built from 13 residues. With 4 bases removed from V and 3 bases from J, the gap between germline ends came to 9 bases. CDR3 loop: CASSGRQDTEAFF. In DNA, the CDR3 is TGTGCCAGCAGTGGACGACAGGACACTGAAGCTTTCTTT.

This clone appeared once. The J gene is TRBJ1-1, the V gene TRBV19; 9 bases fit TRBD1. Trimming cost V 5 bases and J 4 bases; bases outside gene matches: 5. Germline values: CDR1 LNHDA, CDR2 SQIVND (reference sequence). The CDR3 covers 14 residues. The CDR3 here is CASSSDRGTTEAFF. The CDR3 bases are TGTGCCAGTAGTTCCGACAGGGGGACCACTGAAGCTTTCTTT.

J is TRBJ1-3 and V is TRBV5-6; 8 nucleotides match TRBD1. Trimming took 0 bases from V and 5 from J; bases not matched to a gene: 1. The CDR3 runs 14 residues. Germline V gene data show CDR1 as SGHDT and CDR2 as YYEEEE. Written as DNA, the CDR3 is TGTGCCAGCAGCTTGGGGACAGGGAGAAACACCATATATTTT. Its translation is CASSLGTGRNTIYF.

This chain connects TRBV6-5 to TRBJ2-5; 14 nucleotides agree with TRBD2. Germline CDR1 MNHEY, CDR2 SVGAGI. V trimming: 8 bases; J trimming: 4 bases; junction bases outside the gene matches: 6. The CDR3 consists of 15 residues. The CDR3 DNA reads as TGTGCCAGCCGACTAGCGGGGGGGCACGGAGAGACCCAGTACTTC. Encoded protein: CASRLAGGHGETQYF.

The chain combines TRBV27 with TRBJ2-1; 8 bases agree with TRBD2. Unmatched junction bases numbered 6, after V lost 8 bases and J lost 0 bases. Germline-derived CDR1 and CDR2 are MNHEY and SMNVEV (reference sequence). The CDR3 runs to 15 residues. The CDR3, as DNA: TGTGCCAGCGGCTCACTAGCGGCCTCCTACAATGAGCAGTTCTTC. Its protein product is CASGSLAASYNEQFF.

The rearrangement joins TRBV28 to TRBJ2-3; a weak D match, TRBD2 (6 bases). The CDR3 contains 10 residues. Germline CDR1 MDHEN, CDR2 SYDVKM. With 8 bases removed from V and 9 bases from J, the gap between germline ends came to 9 bases. CDR3 sequence (DNA): TGTGCCAGCCTCGCGGGGACGCAGTATTTT. This gives the protein CASLAGTQYF.

The rearrangement links TRBV30 to TRBJ2-3, with 9 nucleotides matching TRBD2. CDR3 length equals 17 residues. V lost 3 bases, J lost 5 bases, and 15 bases stayed unmatched. Per germline, CDR1 GTSNPN and CDR2 SVGIG (reference sequence). CDR3 nucleotides: TGTGCCTGGAGGAGGGGGACAGCGGGGGGCCGAGGAGATACGCAGTATTTT. Encoded protein: CAWRRGTAGGRGDTQYF.

This sequence joins TRBV5-6 and TRBJ2-5; 10 nucleotides line up with TRBD1. The junction had 7 bases not matched to a gene; V was cut back by 4 bases and J by 1 base. CDR3 length: 16 amino acids. CDR1 and CDR2 (germline): SGHDT, YYEEEE. The CDR3 protein is CASSAGTGDLQETQYF. CDR3 nucleotides: TGTGCCAGCAGCGCCGGGACAGGGGATCTCCAAGAGACCCAGTACTTC.

The chain recombines TRBV5-4 with TRBJ2-3; possibly TRBD1 for D (5 bases). The CDR3 runs 16 residues. V was trimmed by 0 bases and J by 4 bases, leaving 15 bases between them. CDR1 and CDR2 (germline): SGHNT, YYREEE (reference sequence). CDR3 protein: CASSLGQSPQSDTQYF. The CDR3, as DNA: TGTGCCAGCAGCTTGGGACAGTCGCCTCAGTCAGATACGCAGTATTTT.

V usage is TRBV6-1 and J usage is TRBJ1-3; TRBD1 is a possible D gene (5 bases). V was cut by 8 bases and J by 7 bases, with 12 bases left in between. Germline CDR1 reads MNHNS; CDR2 reads SASEGT. This CDR3 region has 12 residues. The CDR3 loop reads CASGLKGNTIYF. CDR3 DNA: TGTGCCAGCGGCCTCAAGGGGAACACCATATATTTT.

This clone was detected a few times. The J gene is TRBJ2-1, the V gene TRBV6-6, with 10 bases identical to TRBD1. Per the germline V gene, CDR1 is MNHNY and CDR2 is SVGAGI (reference sequence). V shed 8 bases and J 9 bases; nucleotides not matched to a gene: 7. This CDR3 is built from 13 residues. Here the CDR3 DNA reads TGTGCCAGCGGTTTAGGGACAGGGGTTGAGCAGTTCTTC. Translating it yields CASGLGTGVEQFF.

Written as DNA, the CDR3 is TGTGCCATCAGTGATTGGGGGGACGGGCTAATTACCAATGGCTACACCTTC. Protein product: CAISDWGDGLITNGYTF. The chain carries TRBV10-3 and TRBJ1-2; perhaps TRBD1 as D (5 bases). This CDR3 is 17 amino acids long. Germline CDR1 and CDR2: ENHRY and SYGVKD. V was shortened by 3 bases and J by 6 bases, with 23 bases between the two germline ends.